This TCR beta chain is drawn from a study of radiation and T cells in renal cell carcinoma. Time point indicated: blood 4 weeks post-SBRT, at nephrectomy. Noted treatment: 15 Gy SBRT to primary tumor, nephrectomy 4 weeks later. Nephrectomy followed 15 Gy stereotactic body radiation by 4 weeks. Blood was sampled at baseline, 2 weeks and 4 weeks after SBRT. This renal cell carcinoma was of the clear cell type. The CDR3 totals 15 residues. V was clipped by 4 bases and J by 2 bases; unmatched bases: 5. Germline V gene sequence: CDR1 SGHRS, CDR2 YFSETQ. Data came from immunoSEQ multiplex PCR; TCRdb stores just in-frame clones and leaves some out. In the table there are roughly 45,000 clones, around four fifths of which are singletons. Comment on this clone: No antigen is known for it.

Study results and limitations: In blood, top tumor clones expanded by 2 weeks, shrinking by 4.

The sample consisted of blood, taken from a patient whose treatment included radiotherapy and nephrectomy. The chain is built from TRBV5-1 and TRBJ2-3; 9 bases match TRBD2. The clonotype originates from a woman between 65 and 79 years old with renal cell carcinoma. CDR3 sequence (DNA): TGCGCCAGCAGCACCGCTAGCGGGAACACAGATACGCAGTATTTT. It codes for CASSTASGNTDTQYF.